The 23 T cell receptor beta chains listed next were all sequenced from one sample in a study of spatial heterogeneity in lung cancer. The time point here: sample taken at primary tumor resection. In each case, whole RNA from tumor, nontumor lung or frozen PBMC was sequenced unsorted. TCRdb re-called the 5' RACE reads with MiXCR, one entry per CDR3 protein. The table includes some 87,000 distinct CDR3 sequences, approximately 8.9% detected once. The sample here was PBMCs, taken at surgery. The receptors originated from a male donor with early-stage non-small cell lung cancer.

The gene calls are TRBV28 and TRBJ1-1; no clear D gene. This CDR3 contains 13 residues. V lost 8 bases, J lost 1 base, and 11 bases lay in between. CDR1 MDHEN and CDR2 SYDVKM come from the germline V gene. CDR3 nucleotide sequence: TGTGCCAGCGTAGGTAGTGCGAACACTGAAGCTTTCTTT. Amino acids: CASVGSANTEAFF.

This clonotype appeared many times. V is TRBV9 and J is TRBJ2-3; 13 positions match TRBD2. This CDR3 has 17 amino acids. From germline, CDR1 is SGDLS and CDR2 YYNGEE. Germline trimming cut 4 bases from V and 5 bases from J; bases unmatched to any gene: 10. This CDR3 reads CASSPRTSGRGGDTQYF. The CDR3 region has the DNA TGTGCCAGCAGCCCACGGACTAGCGGGAGAGGAGGAGATACGCAGTATTTT.

This clonotype came up many times. The chain employs TRBV15 and TRBJ2-7; 12 bases fit TRBD2. CDR1 LNHNV and CDR2 YYDKDF come from the germline V gene (reference sequence). V gave up 5 bases and J gave up 2 bases; unmatched junction bases: 4. The CDR3 has 15 residues. Here the CDR3 DNA reads TGTGCCACCAGCCTAGGACTAGCGGGAACCTACGAGCAGTACTTC. Translation gives CATSLGLAGTYEQYF.

This clonotype was seen ten or more times. The chain carries TRBV5-4 and TRBJ1-2, with D maybe TRBD1 (5 bases). Germline V gives CDR1 SGHNT, CDR2 YYREEE (reference sequence). The CDR3 spans 12 residues. V was trimmed by 5 bases and J by 2 bases, leaving 7 bases between them. CDR3 sequence (DNA): TGTGCCAGCAGTTGGGACAACTATGGCTACACCTTC. Its translation is CASSWDNYGYTF.

This clonotype has at least ten counts. This chain connects TRBV29-1 to TRBJ2-7, with D unresolved. V was shortened by 4 bases and J by 4 bases, with 5 bases between the two germline ends. The CDR3 length is 10 residues. Germline V gene lookup returns CDR1 SQVTM and CDR2 ANQGSEA. CDR3 protein: CSVVGYEQYF. As DNA, the CDR3 is TGCAGCGTTGTGGGATACGAGCAGTACTTC.

This sequence joins TRBV10-3 and TRBJ1-1, with D maybe TRBD1 (5 bases). The CDR3 extends over 13 amino acids. CDR1 and CDR2 from the germline V gene are ENHRY and SYGVKD. V dropped 7 bases and J dropped 4 bases, with 13 bases sitting between them. CDR3 nucleotides: TGTGCCATCAAGGGACTGGCCTCCACTGAAGCTTTCTTT. This codes for CAIKGLASTEAFF.

This clonotype was seen more than once but under ten times. The chain joins TRBV7-2 to TRBJ1-1, with D possibly being TRBD1 (6 bases). The length of the CDR3 is 12 residues. Trimming took 7 bases from V and 4 from J, leaving 10 bases between them. CDR1 is SGHTA, CDR2 FQGNSA, per germline. DNA for the CDR3: TGTGCCAGCACGGACAGCTCCACTGAAGCTTTCTTT. It translates to CASTDSSTEAFF.

V is TRBV2 and J is TRBJ2-3; TRBD1 aligns across 8 bases. CDR1 and CDR2 from the germline V gene are SNHLY and FYNNEI. V shed 6 bases, J shed 7 bases, and the junction held 9 bases outside the gene matches. The CDR3 is 14 amino acids. CDR3: CASRPPRQGNTQYF. The DNA of the CDR3 is TGTGCCAGCAGGCCACCGCGACAGGGGAATACGCAGTATTTT.

The chain carries TRBV4-3 and TRBJ2-1, with 7 bases that match TRBD2. Germline assignment: CDR1 LGHNA and CDR2 YSLEER. The CDR3 extends over 14 amino acids. Unmatched junction bases numbered 4, after V lost 0 bases and J lost 8 bases. Here the CDR3 reads CASSQEGGFDEQFF. The CDR3 nucleotides are TGCGCCAGCAGCCAAGAGGGAGGGTTCGATGAGCAGTTCTTC.

The V call is TRBV9, the J call TRBJ2-1; 9 nucleotides align to TRBD1. This CDR3 has 15 residues. J gave up 8 bases and V 0 bases, and 6 bases lay outside the gene matches. CDR1 SGDLS and CDR2 YYNGEE come from the germline V gene. The CDR3 coding sequence is TGTGCCAGCAGCGTAGTGGGACAGGGAGTCCATGAGCAGTTCTTC. Translating gives CASSVVGQGVHEQFF.

The chain links TRBV29-1 to TRBJ1-1; D call uncertain. Germline V CDR1 and CDR2: SQVTM, ANQGSEA. The CDR3 is 12 amino acids. The V gene lost 7 bases and the J gene lost 5 bases, with 14 bases spanning the gap. CDR3 coding DNA: TGCAGCGCAGGAGCCGGGAAGACTGAAGCTTTCTTT. It codes for CSAGAGKTEAFF.

The rearrangement links TRBV29-1 to TRBJ1-5, with 7 bases lining up with TRBD1. Germline CDR1 and CDR2: SQVTM and ANQGSEA. With V trimmed by 4 bases and J by 5 bases, 2 bases remained unmatched. This CDR3 contains 12 residues. The CDR3 reads CSVGQGHQPQHF. The DNA for the CDR3 is TGCAGCGTTGGACAGGGACATCAGCCCCAGCATTTT.

This clonotype was seen more than once but under ten times. The chain recombines TRBV7-9 with TRBJ1-1; 8 bases are a match to TRBD1. Germline V gene lookup returns CDR1 SEHNR and CDR2 FQNEAQ (reference sequence). Losses at the gene ends were 6 bases for V and 1 base for J; bases not matched to a gene: 7. This CDR3 region has 15 residues. The CDR3 DNA reads as TGTGCCAGCAGTCGCCGGACAGGGCGGAACACTGAAGCTTTCTTT. This encodes CASSRRTGRNTEAFF.

This clonotype occurred many times. The chain carries TRBV5-1 and TRBJ1-1; D gene ambiguous. Germline CDR1 reads SGHRS; CDR2 reads YFSETQ. The V gene lost 0 bases and the J gene lost 6 bases, with 9 bases spanning the gap. The CDR3 spans 13 residues. For the CDR3, the DNA is TGCGCCAGCAGCTTGGCCGGTTCAGCTGAAGCTTTCTTT. Protein: CASSLAGSAEAFF.

The rearrangement links TRBV3-1 to TRBJ2-3, with D hard to call. Germline assignment: CDR1 LGHDT and CDR2 YNNKEL (reference sequence). The CDR3 is 12 residues long. The V end was cut by 1 base, the J end by 14 bases, with 13 bases between. CDR3 nucleotide sequence: TGTGCCAGCAGCCAAGGCTTGAGCCCGTGGTATTTT. It translates to CASSQGLSPWYF.

This clonotype was recorded many times. The CDR3 here is CASSVAGSTEAFF. CDR3 coding DNA: TGTGCCAGCAGCGTAGCAGGGAGCACTGAAGCTTTCTTT. The chain combines TRBV9 with TRBJ1-1, with a possible D match to TRBD1 (5 bases). Germline V gene sequence: CDR1 SGDLS, CDR2 YYNGEE. V lost 0 bases and J 4 bases, leaving 7 bases between the germline ends. The CDR3 spans 13 residues.

The chain is built from TRBV7-9 and TRBJ2-7; D possibly uses TRBD1 or TRBD2 (7 bases each). This CDR3 spans 14 amino acids. Germline V lookup: CDR1 SEHNR, CDR2 FQNEAQ (reference sequence). V lost 3 bases and J 5 bases, leaving 14 bases between the germline ends. The DNA of the CDR3 is TGTGCCAGCAGCTTGCAGGGAGGGGGCAACGAGCAGTACTTC. Encoded protein: CASSLQGGGNEQYF.

This clonotype was seen a handful of times. CDR3: CASSHYRDSSTDTQYF. CDR3 bases: TGCGCCAGCAGCCATTACCGGGACTCAAGCACAGATACGCAGTATTTT. The chain is built from TRBV4-1 and TRBJ2-3, with D tentatively TRBD2 (6 bases). The V gene's germline CDR1 is MGHRA and CDR2 YSYEKL. There are 16 residues in the CDR3. Trimming left V 3 bases short and J 0 bases short, with 13 bases between.

This clonotype was seen a handful of times. V usage is TRBV18 and J usage is TRBJ2-7; TRBD1 matches 10 bases. V was clipped by 0 bases and J by 6 bases; unmatched bases: 5. In germline, CDR1 is KGHSH, CDR2 LQKENI. The CDR3 is made up of 15 amino acids. The CDR3 region has the DNA TGTGCCAGCTCACCACCAGGGACAGGGGTTTTCGAGCAGTACTTC. Translation gives CASSPPGTGVFEQYF.

The genes are TRBV6-5 and TRBJ1-3; D gene uncertain. From germline, CDR1 is MNHEY and CDR2 SVGAGI. V lost 0 bases and J 0 bases, leaving 9 bases between the germline ends. The CDR3 runs 16 residues. The CDR3 sequence: CASSYSAVGSGNTIYF. DNA for the CDR3: TGTGCCAGCAGTTACTCTGCAGTCGGCTCTGGAAACACCATATATTTT.

At least ten counts were recorded for this clonotype. The V and J genes are TRBV27 and TRBJ1-4, with TRBD1 matching over 10 bases. There are 16 residues in the CDR3. With 5 bases clipped from V and 3 bases from J, the junction kept 6 bases outside the gene matches. Germline V gene sequence: CDR1 MNHEY, CDR2 SMNVEV (reference sequence). In DNA form, the CDR3 reads TGTGCCAGCAGTGCCGGGACAGGGGAGGCTAATGAAAAACTGTTTTTT. Protein sequence: CASSAGTGEANEKLFF.

J is TRBJ1-1 and V is TRBV2; 7 nucleotides line up with TRBD1. The CDR3 is 14 residues long. The germline V gene has CDR1 SNHLY and CDR2 FYNNEI. The trim removed 6 bases at V and 4 bases at J, leaving 8 bases unmatched. The CDR3: CASSSTGRVTEAFF. In DNA form, the CDR3 reads TGTGCCAGCAGCTCGACAGGGCGGGTCACTGAAGCTTTCTTT.

This rearrangement joins TRBV5-1 to TRBJ2-7; 7 nucleotides match TRBD2. CDR3 length equals 15 residues. Unmatched junction bases numbered 6, after V lost 0 bases and J lost 3 bases. Germline assignment: CDR1 SGHRS and CDR2 YFSETQ. The CDR3 DNA follows: TGCGCCAGCAGCTTGGCCCCAACTAGCGACTACGAGCAGTACTTC. Protein product: CASSLAPTSDYEQYF.